This T cell receptor beta chain derives from a study of control samples from healthy donors and cancer patients. Germline values: CDR1 KGHDR, CDR2 SFDVKD. V shed 5 bases, J shed 6 bases, and the junction held 8 bases outside the gene matches. CDR3 length equals 15 residues. Only in-frame clones appear in the TCRdb table, and some are missing; sequencing was by immunoSEQ multiplex PCR. Of about 130,000 clones in the sample, roughly 84% were seen once. The chain combines TRBV24-1 with TRBJ1-5, with TRBD1 matching over 8 bases. The sequenced material came from blood. This receptor was taken from a man aged 50-60 years in good health. The CDR3 DNA reads TGTGCCACCAGTGCGGGACAGGCGAGGGGTCAGCCCCAGCATTTT. Translating it yields CATSAGQARGQPQHF.